The source of this TCR beta chain is a study of OX40 agonist ivuxolimab in advanced cancers. As for the study in general: Three patients got partial responses; one had hepatocellular carcinoma and two had cutaneous melanoma.

The data were produced by immunoSEQ multiplex PCR, yet TCRdb's version contains in-frame clones alone and is incomplete. The data contain 70,000 or so clones, about 79% of them singletons. Germline V lookup: CDR1 KGHSH, CDR2 LQKENI. The CDR3 covers 16 residues. Trimming left V 3 bases short and J 0 bases short, with 13 bases between. Any history of autoimmune disease or systemic immunosuppression disqualified patients. Samples were taken at baseline and on day 1 of cycles 4 and 7. This material consisted of CD4+ or CD8+ T cells sorted from blood, taken in a trial of the OX40 agonist ivuxolimab. This receptor was obtained from an adult with an advanced solid tumor such as melanoma, head and neck, liver or kidney cancer. The chain joins TRBV18 to TRBJ2-3; D is unresolved. This CDR3 reads CASSPESGLSTDTQYF. The CDR3 DNA is TGTGCCAGCTCACCTGAGTCCGGGCTAAGCACAGATACGCAGTATTTT.